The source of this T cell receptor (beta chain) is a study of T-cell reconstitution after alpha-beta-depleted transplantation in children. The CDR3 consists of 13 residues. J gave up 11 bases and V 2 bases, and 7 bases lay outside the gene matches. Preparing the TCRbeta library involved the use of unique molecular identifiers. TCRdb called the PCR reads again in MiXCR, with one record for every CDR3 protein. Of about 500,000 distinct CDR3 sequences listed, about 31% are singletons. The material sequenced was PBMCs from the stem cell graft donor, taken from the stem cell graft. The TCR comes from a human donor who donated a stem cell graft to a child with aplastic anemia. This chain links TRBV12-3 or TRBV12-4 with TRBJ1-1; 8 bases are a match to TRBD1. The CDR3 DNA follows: TGTGCCAGCAGTTTACTCAAGACAGGGGAGGCTTTCTTT. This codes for CASSLLKTGEAFF.